Detailed here is one T cell receptor (beta chain). In the same sample, other DNA sequences code for this CDR3. Losses at the gene ends were 0 bases for V and 4 bases for J; bases not matched to a gene: 1. The CDR3 spans 14 residues. In germline, CDR1 is SGHRS, CDR2 YFSETQ. This record comes from a study of technical replicates of blood from a few donors. Using immunoSEQ multiplex PCR, the repertoire was profiled, and TCRdb retains in-frame clones only, with some absent. The table includes about 60,000 clones, around 87% detected once. The sample taken for sequencing was PBMCs. The source of this sequence is a human donor in good health. Some clones in this sample may be carry-over from other donors' samples. The chain carries TRBV5-1 and TRBJ1-3; 7 nucleotides agree with TRBD1. CDR3 protein: CASSLGTGGNTIYF. DNA of the CDR3: TGCGCCAGCAGCTTGGGGACAGGAGGAAACACCATATATTTT.